These T cell receptor beta chains were read from a single sample in a study of T cells in Graves' hyperthyroidism and ophthalmopathy. TCRdb re-called the multiplex PCR reads through MiXCR, storing one row per CDR3 protein. In the table there are hundreds of thousands of distinct CDR3 sequences, 25% to 30% of which are singletons. What was sequenced was blood. Receptors were obtained from a man in his forties with Graves' hyperthyroidism that later progressed to Graves' ophthalmopathy. CDR3s include the opening cysteine and the closing phenylalanine or tryptophan. D genes are given only for firm matches. For some rows the clone size is stated as once, few or many, or as a class when expanded; others skip it.

j_gene | v_gene | abundance | len | d_gene | CDR3aa | CDR3nt
TRBJ2-7 | TRBV5-1 | many | 14 | . | CASSLVVAGYEQYF | TGCGCCAGCAGCTTGGTAGTGGCGGGTTACGAGCAGTACTTC
TRBJ1-1 | TRBV6-5 | many | 13 | TRBD1 | CASSFDRGTEAFF | TGTGCCAGCAGTTTCGACAGGGGGACTGAAGCTTTCTTT
TRBJ2-7 | TRBV19 | once | 18 | TRBD2 | CASSIGGGGGTISYEQYF | TGTGCCAGTAGTATAGGCGGGGGGGGCGGGACGATCTCCTACGAGCAGTACTTC
TRBJ2-5 | TRBV7-2 | . | 14 | . | CASSSRGGSETQYF | TGTGCCAGCAGCTCCAGGGGGGGCTCGGAGACCCAGTACTTC
TRBJ1-3 | TRBV10-3 | few | 18 | . | CAITTSGGQGTSGNTIYF | TGTGCCATCACTACAAGTGGGGGCCAGGGCACCTCGGGAAACACCATATATTTT
TRBJ2-7 | TRBV5-1 | many | 15 | TRBD1 | CASSLGGQIAYEQYF | TGCGCCAGCAGCTTGGGGGGACAGATCGCCTACGAGCAGTACTTC
TRBJ1-5 | TRBV27 | many | 14 | TRBD1 | CASSDRGIYQPQHF | TGTGCCAGCAGCGACAGGGGGATCTATCAGCCCCAGCATTTT
TRBJ2-7 | TRBV7-8 | many | 15 | TRBD2 | CASSLDGRASYEQYF | TGTGCCAGCAGCTTAGACGGGAGGGCTTCCTACGAGCAGTACTTC
TRBJ2-5 | TRBV6-1 | many | 14 | . | CASSETRVQETQYF | TGTGCCAGCAGTGAAACGAGGGTCCAAGAGACCCAGTACTTC
TRBJ2-7 | TRBV11-2 | many | 13 | . | CASSSFGGYEQYF | TGTGCCAGCAGCTCATTCGGAGGTTACGAGCAGTACTTC
TRBJ2-2 | TRBV28 | . | 15 | TRBD2 | CASSLGGTTTGELFF | TGTGCCAGCAGTTTAGGTGGGACTACCACCGGGGAGCTGTTTTTT
TRBJ1-2 | TRBV2 | many | 14 | . | CASSVGEDDYGYTF | TGTGCCAGCAGTGTCGGGGAGGACGACTATGGCTACACCTTC
TRBJ2-7 | TRBV24-1 | many | 14 | TRBD1 | CATSDPGQQDEQYF | TGTGCCACCAGTGACCCGGGACAGCAAGACGAGCAGTACTTC
TRBJ1-5 | TRBV6-2/TRBV6-3 | . | 13 | . | CASRTSLVQPQHF | TGTGCCAGCAGGACCTCCCTCGTACAGCCCCAGCATTTT
TRBJ2-2 | TRBV18 | . | 16 | TRBD1 | CASSPGQGSVTGELFF | TGTGCCAGCTCACCAGGACAGGGGTCTGTCACCGGGGAGCTGTTTTTT
TRBJ1-5 | TRBV20-1 | many | 10 | . | CSAGRQPQHF | TGCAGTGCTGGCCGCCAGCCCCAGCATTTT
TRBJ2-5 | TRBV4-2 | many | 14 | TRBD2 | CASSQLAGEQTQYF | TGTGCCAGCAGCCAGCTAGCGGGCGAGCAGACCCAGTACTTC
TRBJ2-7 | TRBV5-1 | many | 13 | . | CASSQSGWHEQYF | TGCGCCAGCAGCCAGTCAGGTTGGCACGAGCAGTACTTC
TRBJ1-1 | TRBV11-2 | many | 13 | . | CASRQLVDTEAFF | TGTGCCAGCAGGCAGCTAGTGGACACTGAAGCTTTCTTT
TRBJ2-2 | TRBV9 | many | 12 | . | CASSESAGELFF | TGTGCCAGCAGCGAAAGTGCCGGGGAGCTGTTTTTT
TRBJ1-5 | TRBV18 | many | 15 | . | CASSLLSGVDQPQHF | TGTGCCAGCTCACTCTTATCCGGGGTGGATCAGCCCCAGCATTTT
TRBJ2-5 | TRBV20-1 | many | 14 | . | CSARDARGGETQYF | TGCAGTGCTAGAGATGCTAGGGGGGGTGAGACCCAGTACTTC
TRBJ2-7 | TRBV10-3 | many | 12 | . | CATTGSSYEQYF | TGTGCCACTACCGGGAGCTCCTACGAGCAGTACTTC
TRBJ1-2 | TRBV15 | many | 14 | TRBD1 | CATSKGGGPYGYTF | TGTGCCACCAGCAAAGGAGGGGGCCCCTATGGCTACACCTTC
TRBJ2-7 | TRBV28 | many | 12 | . | CASSQKGVEQYF | TGTGCCAGCAGCCAGAAGGGGGTCGAGCAGTACTTC
TRBJ2-7 | TRBV20-1 | . | 14 | . | CSASRERGLYEQYF | TGCAGTGCTAGCCGGGAGAGGGGATTATACGAGCAGTACTTC
TRBJ1-5 | TRBV6-6 | many | 19 | . | CASSPKGQGSIRNNQPQHF | TGTGCCAGCAGCCCTAAGGGGCAGGGATCAATACGAAACAATCAGCCCCAGCATTTT
TRBJ2-5 | TRBV24-1 | many | 14 | TRBD1 | CATSVPGGEGTQYF | TGTGCCACCAGTGTACCAGGGGGCGAAGGGACCCAGTACTTC
TRBJ1-5 | TRBV4-2 | many | 17 | . | CASSQDLGTGRVQPQHF | TGTGCCAGCAGCCAAGATTTGGGGACTGGAAGGGTCCAGCCCCAGCATTTT
TRBJ1-2 | TRBV30 | many | 14 | . | CAWIRRGWNYGYTF | TGTGCCTGGATCCGGCGGGGATGGAACTATGGCTACACCTTC
TRBJ2-2 | TRBV11-2 | few | 16 | . | CASSSWTWVGTGELFF | TGTGCCAGCAGCTCTTGGACTTGGGTAGGGACCGGGGAGCTGTTTTTT
TRBJ1-2 | TRBV29-1 | many | 16 | . | CSVGVPRRGANYGYTF | TGCAGCGTTGGTGTTCCTCGGAGGGGGGCCAACTATGGCTACACCTTC
TRBJ2-7 | TRBV28 | many | 16 | TRBD1 | CASSLGGTGRPYEQYF | TGTGCCAGCAGTTTAGGAGGGACAGGGCGACCCTACGAGCAGTACTTC
TRBJ2-2 | TRBV5-6 | . | 15 | . | CASSFGGRFTGELFF | TGTGCCAGCAGCTTCGGGGGCAGATTCACCGGGGAGCTGTTTTTT
TRBJ1-2 | TRBV19 | many | 14 | . | CASSPWGGTYGYTF | TGTGCCAGTAGTCCCTGGGGTGGGACCTATGGCTACACCTTC
TRBJ2-7 | TRBV11-2 | . | 12 | . | CASSLEGFREDF | TGTGCCAGCAGCTTAGAAGGTTTCAGGGAGGACTTC
TRBJ2-7 | TRBV30 | . | 12 | . | CAWSRDSYEQYF | TGTGCCTGGAGCAGGGATTCTTACGAGCAGTACTTC
TRBJ2-6 | TRBV5-1 | many | 17 | TRBD2 | CASSSLAGVLGANVLTF | TGCGCCAGCAGCTCCCTAGCGGGAGTCTTGGGGGCCAACGTCCTGACTTTC
TRBJ2-6 | TRBV7-2 | . | 13 | . | CASRIAGANVLTF | TGTGCCAGCAGGATCGCTGGGGCCAACGTCCTGACTTTC
TRBJ1-1 | TRBV20-1 | once | 13 | . | CSAPEDLRTEAFF | TGCAGTGCCCCGGAGGACCTTAGAACTGAAGCTTTCTTT
TRBJ1-2 | TRBV6-1 | . | 14 | TRBD1 | CASRSGQGTYGYTF | TGTGCCAGCAGGAGCGGACAGGGGACCTATGGCTACACCTTC
TRBJ1-1 | TRBV27 | many | 13 | . | CASSLIQGSEAFF | TGTGCCAGCAGTTTAATCCAGGGCTCTGAAGCTTTCTTT
TRBJ2-2 | TRBV6-1 | many | 15 | TRBD2 | CASRFVTSDTGELFF | TGTGCCAGCAGATTCGTGACTAGCGATACCGGGGAGCTGTTTTTT
TRBJ1-1 | TRBV27 | . | 13 | . | CASSIGGSTEAFF | TGTGCCAGCAGTATTGGGGGTTCGACTGAAGCTTTCTTT
TRBJ2-1 | TRBV29-1 | few | 19 | TRBD2 | CSVVPGQAKTSGIGNEQFF | TGCAGCGTCGTCCCCGGACAAGCAAAGACTAGCGGGATTGGAAATGAGCAGTTCTTC
TRBJ1-6 | TRBV6-5 | many | 15 | TRBD1 | CASSYQGALNSPLHF | TGTGCCAGCAGTTACCAGGGGGCGCTTAATTCACCCCTCCACTTT
TRBJ1-2 | TRBV2 | many | 14 | . | CASSEWSEDGYYTF | TGTGCCAGCAGTGAATGGTCGGAAGACGGTTACTACACCTTC
TRBJ2-4 | TRBV7-2 | . | 16 | . | CASSLVRGGGKNIQYF | TGTGCCAGCAGCTTAGTCCGGGGAGGAGGCAAAAACATTCAGTACTTC
TRBJ1-1 | TRBV24-1 | many | 14 | . | CATSDLHTNTEAFF | TGTGCCACCAGTGATCTACACACGAACACTGAAGCTTTCTTT
TRBJ1-1 | TRBV5-1 | many | 14 | . | CASSWRGGNTEAFF | TGCGCCAGCAGCTGGAGAGGGGGGAACACTGAAGCTTTCTTT
TRBJ2-7 | TRBV5-1 | many | 14 | . | CASSLGRSGVEQYF | TGCGCCAGCAGCTTGGGTCGCTCCGGGGTCGAGCAGTACTTC
TRBJ2-7 | TRBV6-1 | many | 13 | TRBD2 | CAVTSDSSYEQYF | TGTGCTGTTACTAGCGACAGCTCCTACGAGCAGTACTTC
TRBJ2-5 | TRBV7-2 | . | 15 | TRBD2 | CASSLGSGSWETQYF | TGTGCCAGCAGCTTAGGTAGCGGGAGTTGGGAGACCCAGTACTTC
TRBJ1-5 | TRBV19 | . | 15 | TRBD1 | CASSIGGTGNQPQHF | TGTGCCAGTAGTATAGGGGGGACAGGCAATCAGCCCCAGCATTTT
TRBJ1-5 | TRBV6-1 | . | 15 | TRBD1 | CASSGTGGAYQPQHF | TGTGCCAGCAGTGGGACAGGGGGCGCTTATCAGCCCCAGCATTTT
TRBJ1-5 | TRBV15 | many | 15 | . | CATSREGEGYQPQHF | TGTGCCACCAGCAGAGAAGGGGAGGGTTACCAGCCCCAGCATTTT
TRBJ1-5 | TRBV15 | many | 13 | . | CAAGHWDNQPQHF | TGTGCCGCGGGACACTGGGACAATCAGCCCCAGCATTTT
TRBJ1-1 | TRBV5-4 | many | 17 | . | CASSLGEGLSLNTEAFF | TGTGCCAGCAGCTTGGGGGAGGGTCTGTCTTTGAACACTGAAGCTTTCTTT
TRBJ2-2 | TRBV4-2 | . | 16 | . | CASSQGQGQNTGELFF | TGTGCCAGCAGCCAAGGCCAGGGACAGAACACCGGGGAGCTGTTTTTT
TRBJ1-2 | TRBV9 | many | 11 | . | CASTGINGYTF | TGTGCCAGCACTGGGATTAATGGCTACACCTTC